Listed below are T cell receptor beta chains from one sample, sequenced in a study of blood T cell repertoires in COVID-19. The data were produced by immunoSEQ multiplex PCR, yet TCRdb's version contains in-frame clones alone and is incomplete. Among tens of thousands of clones listed, about 88% were seen once. Sequenced input: peripheral blood. These receptor sequences come from a man between 60 and 75 years old with active COVID-19. Both conserved end residues are part of each CDR3. The order of the fields is V gene, D gene, J gene, clone size, CDR3 DNA, CDR3 protein. D genes are given only for firm matches. Part of the rows lack a size; the others show once, few, many or a class for expanded clones.

V: TRBV7-3
D: TRBD1
J: TRBJ1-2
size: .
DNA: TGTGCCAGCAGCACCTCGACAGGGGATGGCTACACCTTC
CDR3: CASSTSTGDGYTF

V: TRBV9
D: TRBD1
J: TRBJ2-7
size: .
DNA: TGTGCCAGCAGCTCCGGGACAGCCGCCTACGAGCAGTACTTC
CDR3: CASSSGTAAYEQYF

V: TRBV6-5
D: .
J: TRBJ2-7
size: .
DNA: TGTGCCAGCAGTCCATTGGACAGATCCTACGAGCAGTACTTC
CDR3: CASSPLDRSYEQYF

V: TRBV7-2
D: .
J: TRBJ1-1
size: .
DNA: TGTGCCAGCAGCTCAGGACACAAAAACACTGAAGCTTTCTTT
CDR3: CASSSGHKNTEAFF

V: TRBV18
D: TRBD1
J: TRBJ1-1
size: .
DNA: TGTGCCAGCTCACCTACCCGACCCGAGGGGGCATTGAACACTGAAGCTTTCTTT
CDR3: CASSPTRPEGALNTEAFF

V: TRBV5-1
D: TRBD1
J: TRBJ2-2
size: .
DNA: TGCGCCAGCAGCTATTGGGGGACAGCGAACACCGGGGAGCTGTTTTTT
CDR3: CASSYWGTANTGELFF

V: TRBV18
D: TRBD1
J: TRBJ2-5
size: .
DNA: TGTGCCAGCGCCCGGGGACAGGGATCTGGTGAGACCCAGTACTTC
CDR3: CASARGQGSGETQYF

V: TRBV18
D: TRBD1
J: TRBJ1-1
size: .
DNA: TGTGCCAGCTCACCTCGGGACAGATCCACTGAAGCTTTCTTT
CDR3: CASSPRDRSTEAFF

V: TRBV20-1
D: .
J: TRBJ1-3
size: .
DNA: TGCAGTGCCAGTCCGGGGGGCGTCGGAAACACCATATATTTT
CDR3: CSASPGGVGNTIYF

V: TRBV12-5
D: .
J: TRBJ1-2
size: .
DNA: TGTGCTAGTGGTTTGGGGATCCGGGGTCCTAACTATGGCTACACCTTC
CDR3: CASGLGIRGPNYGYTF

V: TRBV27
D: .
J: TRBJ1-2
size: .
DNA: TGTGCCAGCAGTTTAAACAGGGTAGGCGAGGGCGGTGGCTACACCTTC
CDR3: CASSLNRVGEGGGYTF

V: TRBV6-2/TRBV6-3
D: TRBD2
J: TRBJ2-1
size: few
DNA: TGTGCCAGCAGCCTGCGCGGGAGTATCCTGTCCAATGAGCAGTTCTTC
CDR3: CASSLRGSILSNEQFF

V: TRBV7-9
D: .
J: TRBJ2-5
size: .
DNA: TGTGCCAGCGGACAAGTGGGACATCCGCAAGAGACCCAGTACTTC
CDR3: CASGQVGHPQETQYF

V: TRBV27
D: .
J: TRBJ2-5
size: .
DNA: TGTGCCAGCAGCTCCGGTACGAGGGCGGCTCAGTCTCAAGAGACCCAGTACTTC
CDR3: CASSSGTRAAQSQETQYF

V: TRBV5-1
D: TRBD1
J: TRBJ1-1
size: .
DNA: TGCGCCAGCAGCCGGGACAGGGGGCATGAAGCTTTCTTT
CDR3: CASSRDRGHEAFF

V: TRBV7-6
D: .
J: TRBJ1-3
size: .
DNA: TGTGCCAGCAGCTTAGTGTCCAGGCCCATCTCTGGAAACACCATATATTTT
CDR3: CASSLVSRPISGNTIYF

V: TRBV10-3
D: TRBD1
J: TRBJ2-1
size: .
DNA: TGTGCCATCAGTGTAGGGACAGAATACAATGAGCAGTTCTTC
CDR3: CAISVGTEYNEQFF

V: TRBV5-1
D: .
J: TRBJ2-3
size: few
DNA: TGCGCCAGCACCCCCAGGGGTGGAAACACAGATACGCAGTATTTT
CDR3: CASTPRGGNTDTQYF

V: TRBV24-1
D: TRBD1
J: TRBJ2-3
size: once
DNA: TGTGCCACCAGTGATTACCCGGGACAGCTGAGCACAGATACGCAGTATTTT
CDR3: CATSDYPGQLSTDTQYF

V: TRBV12-5
D: TRBD2
J: TRBJ2-1
size: .
DNA: TGTGCTAGTGGAAGGACTAGCGGGAGGGCCTCAGGTGAGCAGTTCTTC
CDR3: CASGRTSGRASGEQFF

V: TRBV4-1
D: .
J: TRBJ2-2
size: .
DNA: TGCGCCAGCAGCCAAGTAATCCGCGAGGTCGGGGAGCTGTTTTTT
CDR3: CASSQVIREVGELFF

V: TRBV29-1
D: TRBD1
J: TRBJ1-5
size: .
DNA: TGCAGCGTTTCCGACAGGGGGCATCAGCCCCAGCATTTT
CDR3: CSVSDRGHQPQHF

V: TRBV19
D: .
J: TRBJ1-2
size: .
DNA: TGTGCCAGTAGTAGACCGTTGACAGGAGGAGCTAACTATGGCTACACCTTC
CDR3: CASSRPLTGGANYGYTF

V: TRBV7-8
D: TRBD1
J: TRBJ2-3
size: .
DNA: TGTGCCAGCAGCAGAGGACAGGCTCTGACAGATACGCAGTATTTT
CDR3: CASSRGQALTDTQYF

V: TRBV5-1
D: .
J: TRBJ1-2
size: .
DNA: TGCGCCAGCAGCGCCCAAGGGGGTGAGGGTGGCTACACCTTC
CDR3: CASSAQGGEGGYTF

V: TRBV12-3/TRBV12-4
D: .
J: TRBJ2-7
size: .
DNA: TGTGCCAGCAGAGAAGACAGTTCCTACGAGCAGTACTTC
CDR3: CASREDSSYEQYF

V: TRBV28
D: TRBD1
J: TRBJ1-1
size: .
DNA: TGTGCCAGCAGTCCAGAAGGACAGGGTCTTTTGAACACTGAAGCTTTCTTT
CDR3: CASSPEGQGLLNTEAFF

V: TRBV3-1/TRBV3-2
D: .
J: TRBJ2-2
size: .
DNA: TGTGCCAGCAGCCAAGATCGTCGGGAAACCGGGGAGCTGTTTTTT
CDR3: CASSQDRRETGELFF

V: TRBV7-3
D: .
J: TRBJ2-2
size: once
DNA: TGTGCCAGCAGCTTAAAGGCGGGAAGCAGGGCCGGGGAGCTGTTTTTT
CDR3: CASSLKAGSRAGELFF

V: TRBV7-2
D: .
J: TRBJ1-1
size: .
DNA: TGTGCCAGCAGCTTTCAAGAGGTGACTGAAGCTTTCTTT
CDR3: CASSFQEVTEAFF

V: TRBV7-9
D: TRBD1
J: TRBJ1-5
size: .
DNA: TGTGCCAGCAGCCTGGGACAGGGTGGCGATCAGCCCCAGCATTTT
CDR3: CASSLGQGGDQPQHF

V: TRBV5-4
D: .
J: TRBJ2-3
size: .
DNA: TGTGCCAGCAGCCGTTGGGGGCAGGGCGGCACAGATACGCAGTATTTT
CDR3: CASSRWGQGGTDTQYF

V: TRBV28
D: TRBD1
J: TRBJ1-2
size: .
DNA: TGTGCCAGCAGTTTCCTCGACAGGGGATCTAACTATGGCTACACCTTC
CDR3: CASSFLDRGSNYGYTF

V: TRBV18
D: TRBD2
J: TRBJ2-6
size: .
DNA: TGTGCCAGCTCACCACCGGGACTAGCGGGAGGGCATGGGGCCAACGTCCTGACTTTC
CDR3: CASSPPGLAGGHGANVLTF

V: TRBV18
D: TRBD1
J: TRBJ2-7
size: .
DNA: TGTGCCAGCTCACCCTCCGGGACAGGGGTTCTCTACGAGCAGTACTTC
CDR3: CASSPSGTGVLYEQYF

V: TRBV18
D: .
J: TRBJ2-7
size: .
DNA: TGTGCCAGCTCACCACCTAGCGGAACCTACGAGCAGTACTTC
CDR3: CASSPPSGTYEQYF

V: TRBV3-1/TRBV3-2
D: TRBD1
J: TRBJ1-2
size: .
DNA: TGTGCCAGCAGCCACGGGACAGGGGTTGTCGGCTACACCTTC
CDR3: CASSHGTGVVGYTF

V: TRBV5-1
D: .
J: TRBJ2-7
size: .
DNA: TGCGCCAGCAGCGCCGGGACTGGATCTGCCTACGAGCAGTACTTC
CDR3: CASSAGTGSAYEQYF

V: TRBV6-6
D: TRBD2
J: TRBJ2-7
size: .
DNA: TGTGCCAGCAGTTCCGCCCTAGCGGGAGGGCCGACTTTC
CDR3: CASSSALAGGPTF

V: TRBV7-2
D: .
J: TRBJ2-3
size: .
DNA: TGTGCCAGCAGCTTACTGTACCCGGGGAGGGATACGCAGTATTTT
CDR3: CASSLLYPGRDTQYF

V: TRBV15
D: .
J: TRBJ1-6
size: .
DNA: TGTGCCACCAGCAGAGGGGCAGAACATTCACCCCTCCACTTT
CDR3: CATSRGAEHSPLHF

V: TRBV15
D: TRBD2
J: TRBJ2-3
size: .
DNA: TGTGCCACCAGGGGTAGCGGGAGGTCAGATACGCAGTATTTT
CDR3: CATRGSGRSDTQYF

V: TRBV2
D: TRBD2
J: TRBJ2-5
size: .
DNA: TGTGCCAGCGCCGGGGGGGAGACCCAGTACTTC
CDR3: CASAGGETQYF

V: TRBV27
D: TRBD1
J: TRBJ2-7
size: .
DNA: TGTGCCAGCAGTCTAGACAGGGGGCCGAGTTACGAGCAGTACTTC
CDR3: CASSLDRGPSYEQYF

V: TRBV30
D: .
J: TRBJ1-6
size: .
DNA: TGTGCCTGGAGTTCCTCTCTACCGGGACTATGGGTAACCTATAATTCACCCCTCCACTTT
CDR3: CAWSSSLPGLWVTYNSPLHF

V: TRBV7-2
D: TRBD1
J: TRBJ1-6
size: .
DNA: TGTGCCAGCAGCTTTGTCGGGACAGCTAATAATTCACCCCTCCACTTT
CDR3: CASSFVGTANNSPLHF

V: TRBV5-6
D: TRBD2
J: TRBJ2-4
size: .
DNA: TGTGCCAGCAGCTCCCGGGGGGGTTTAGCCAAAAACATTCAGTACTTC
CDR3: CASSSRGGLAKNIQYF

V: TRBV18
D: .
J: TRBJ1-2
size: .
DNA: TGTGCCAGCTCACTCGGACAAGCTAACTATGGCTACACCTTC
CDR3: CASSLGQANYGYTF

V: TRBV5-1
D: .
J: TRBJ1-5
size: few
DNA: TGCGCCAGCAGCTTGCAGGGCCCCAATCAGCCCCAGCATTTT
CDR3: CASSLQGPNQPQHF

V: TRBV5-1
D: .
J: TRBJ2-3
size: once
DNA: TGCGCCAGCAGCTTGGGAAGCCAGGGTGGCGCAGATACGCAGTATTTT
CDR3: CASSLGSQGGADTQYF

V: TRBV15
D: .
J: TRBJ2-3
size: .
DNA: TGTGCCACCAGCAGAAATTCACTCCCGTTTGGTACGCAGTATTTT
CDR3: CATSRNSLPFGTQYF

V: TRBV11-2
D: .
J: TRBJ1-5
size: once
DNA: TGTGCCAGCAGCCTCGATGAAGGGGTTCCCCAGCATTTT
CDR3: CASSLDEGVPQHF

V: TRBV9
D: .
J: TRBJ1-1
size: .
DNA: TGTGCCAGCAGCCGGGACGGGAGGAACACTGAAGCTTTCTTT
CDR3: CASSRDGRNTEAFF

V: TRBV7-8
D: TRBD2
J: TRBJ2-3
size: .
DNA: TGTGCCAGCAGCTTAGAGACTAGCGGGAGTGGCTCAGATACGCAGTATTTT
CDR3: CASSLETSGSGSDTQYF

V: TRBV6-6
D: .
J: TRBJ1-1
size: .
DNA: TGTGCCAGCAGGCGCATCAACACTGAAGCTTTCTTT
CDR3: CASRRINTEAFF

V: TRBV20-1
D: .
J: TRBJ2-1
size: .
DNA: TGCAGTGCTGTACAGTACCCTGAGCAGTTCTTC
CDR3: CSAVQYPEQFF

V: TRBV10-3
D: TRBD1
J: TRBJ1-3
size: .
DNA: TGTGCCATCAGTTCAAGGACAGGGGACTCTGGAAACACCATATATTTT
CDR3: CAISSRTGDSGNTIYF